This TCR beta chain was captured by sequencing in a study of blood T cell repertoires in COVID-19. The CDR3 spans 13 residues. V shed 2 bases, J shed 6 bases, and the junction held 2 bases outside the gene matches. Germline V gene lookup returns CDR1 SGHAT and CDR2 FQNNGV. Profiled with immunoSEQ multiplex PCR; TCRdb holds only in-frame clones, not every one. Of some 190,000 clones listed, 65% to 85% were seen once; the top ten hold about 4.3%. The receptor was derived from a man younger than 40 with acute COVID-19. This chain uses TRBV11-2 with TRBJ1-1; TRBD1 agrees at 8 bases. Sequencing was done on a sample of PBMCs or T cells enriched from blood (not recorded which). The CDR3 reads CASSLQGAAEAFF. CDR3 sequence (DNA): TGTGCCAGCAGCTTACAGGGGGCCGCTGAAGCTTTCTTT.